The present T cell receptor beta chain was sequenced within a study of T-cell reconstitution after alpha-beta-depleted transplantation in children. The germline V and J ends were trimmed by 5 bases and 3 bases, with 14 bases remaining between them. The CDR3 has 14 amino acids. TCRbeta library preparation incorporated unique molecular identifiers. TCRdb itself ran the PCR reads through MiXCR, one entry per CDR3 protein. The data hold about 600,000 distinct CDR3 sequences, with under 12% observed a single time. The J gene is TRBJ2-7, the V gene TRBV12-3 or TRBV12-4, with D uncertain. The TCR sequence derives from a human donor who donated a stem cell graft to a child with acute myeloid leukemia. The material sequenced was PBMCs from the stem cell graft donor, taken from the stem cell graft. CDR3 DNA sequence: TGTGCCAGCAGTCCACCGCCCGACCTCTACGAGCAGTACTTC. Its translation is CASSPPPDLYEQYF.